Presented here are 26 T cell receptor beta chains from one specimen sequenced in a study of OX40 agonist ivuxolimab in advanced cancers. The repertoire was sequenced with immunoSEQ multiplex PCR; TCRdb's copy has only in-frame clones and lacks some. The sample includes 15,000 to 20,000 clones, roughly 91% of them seen just once. The input for sequencing was CD4+ or CD8+ T cells sorted from blood, taken in a trial of the OX40 agonist ivuxolimab. Receptor source: an adult with an advanced solid tumor such as melanoma, head and neck, liver or kidney cancer.

J is TRBJ1-1 and V is TRBV5-1; 7 bases agree with TRBD1. The germline V gene encodes CDR1 SGHRS and CDR2 YFSETQ. The CDR3 is 14 residues long. Trimming removed 0 bases from V and 5 bases from J; junction bases left unmatched: 4. The CDR3 reads CASSLGQGWTEAFF. The CDR3 DNA sequence: TGCGCCAGCAGCTTGGGACAGGGTTGGACTGAAGCTTTCTTT.

The V and J genes are TRBV4-3 and TRBJ2-7; 7 bases are a match to TRBD1. This CDR3 spans 15 amino acids. Germline V gives CDR1 LGHNA, CDR2 YSLEER. V shed 1 base and J 5 bases; nucleotides not matched to a gene: 8. The CDR3 DNA reads as TGCGCCAGCAGCCAAGTCTTACAGGGGCCCCACGAGCAGTACTTC. Translated: CASSQVLQGPHEQYF.

The rearrangement uses TRBV7-8 and TRBJ2-7; no firm D call. Germline V lookup: CDR1 SGHVS, CDR2 FQNEAQ. The V end lost 4 bases, the J end lost 3 bases, and 4 bases lay between the germline ends. The CDR3 has 11 amino acids. The CDR3 DNA follows: TGTGCCAGCAGCTCCGTCTACGAGCAGTACTTC. This encodes CASSSVYEQYF. The full variable domain, completed using reference TRBV7-8 and TRBJ2-7, is GAGVSQSPRYKVAKRGQDVALRCDPISGHVSLFWYQQALGQGPEFLTYFQNEAQLDKSGLPSDRFFAERPEGSVSTLKIQRTQQEDSAVYLCASSSVYEQYFGPGTRLTVT.

V gene TRBV6-5 combines with J gene TRBJ2-7, with D possibly TRBD2 on 5 matching bases. V gave up 4 bases and J gave up 3 bases, with 13 bases separating them. The CDR3 covers 14 residues. Per the germline V gene, CDR1 is MNHEY and CDR2 is SVGAGI. As DNA, the CDR3 is TGTGCCAGCAGTTCGGGGATTTCGCACTACGAGCAGTACTTC. As protein: CASSSGISHYEQYF.

The V gene is TRBV5-1, the J gene TRBJ2-2; the D gene is possibly TRBD2 (6 bases). CDR3 size: 17 residues. The V end lost 0 bases, the J end lost 0 bases, and 12 bases lay between the germline ends. The V gene's germline CDR1 is SGHRS and CDR2 YFSETQ. CDR3 DNA: TGCGCCAGCAGCTTGGTCTGGACTACCCCGAACACCGGGGAGCTGTTTTTT. It translates to CASSLVWTTPNTGELFF.

V usage is TRBV6-5 and J usage is TRBJ1-5; a weak D match, TRBD1 (6 bases). Germline loops: CDR1 MNHEY, CDR2 SVGAGI. The V and J ends lost 2 bases and 0 bases respectively, with 11 bases between them. This CDR3 spans 16 amino acids. The CDR3 region has the DNA TGTGCCAGCAGTTACGGGACACCCTATAGCAATCAGCCCCAGCATTTT. This gives the protein CASSYGTPYSNQPQHF.

The genes are TRBV27 and TRBJ2-5, with D possibly matching TRBD2 (6 bases). The germline V gene has CDR1 MNHEY and CDR2 SMNVEV (reference sequence). V lost 7 bases and J lost 2, with 14 bases in between. The CDR3 is made up of 14 amino acids. In nucleotides, the CDR3 is TGTGCCAGCAAGGACGGGAGTCCGCAAGAGACCCAGTACTTC. It yields the protein CASKDGSPQETQYF.

The V gene is TRBV19, the J gene TRBJ1-5; D is perhaps TRBD1 (6 bases). With 3 bases removed from V and 1 base from J, the gap between germline ends came to 10 bases. This CDR3 spans 15 amino acids. Germline loops: CDR1 LNHDA, CDR2 SQIVND (reference sequence). CDR3 region: CASSIGGLSNQPQHF. The CDR3 nucleotides read TGTGCCAGTAGTATTGGGGGCTTGAGCAATCAGCCCCAGCATTTT.

The V call is TRBV14, the J call TRBJ2-1, with a possible D match to TRBD2 (6 bases). The germline V gene has CDR1 SGHDN and CDR2 FVKESK. Between the trimmed V and J ends, which lost 5 bases and 9 bases, there was a span of 11 bases. The CDR3 loop spans 12 amino acids. Written as DNA, the CDR3 is TGTGCCAGCAGCTTGAGCGGGCCTGAGCAGTTCTTC. Amino acids: CASSLSGPEQFF.

The chain has TRBV21-1 and TRBJ1-1; the D call of TRBD1 is as the table states it, not checked on the DNA. TRBV21-1 is annotated as a pseudogene. The CDR3 extends over 10 amino acids. CDR3 sequence (DNA): TGTGCCAGCAGCAACCATGAAGCTTTCTTT. Its translation is CASSNHEAFF.

The chain combines TRBV29-1 with TRBJ2-1; D unresolved. The CDR3 loop spans 11 amino acids. With 3 bases removed from V and 10 bases from J, the gap between germline ends came to 10 bases. Per the germline V gene, CDR1 is SQVTM and CDR2 is ANQGSEA. CDR3 bases: TGCAGCGTTGATTCGCAACTAGAGCAGTTCTTC. Protein product: CSVDSQLEQFF.

This rearrangement joins TRBV7-6 to TRBJ2-3, with 11 nucleotides matching TRBD2. The CDR3 runs 20 residues. CDR1 is SGHVS and CDR2 is FNYEAQ in the germline V gene. The V gene end was trimmed by 3 bases and the J gene end by 0 bases; junction bases not matched to a gene: 14. CDR3 amino acids: CASSFNPSGRPDTSTDTQYF. The CDR3 coding sequence is TGTGCCAGCAGCTTTAATCCTAGCGGGAGGCCGGATACTAGCACAGATACGCAGTATTTT.

The gene calls are TRBV21-1 and TRBJ2-1; whether TRBD1, the table's D call, matches the DNA was not checked. TRBV21-1 is a recognized pseudogene. The CDR3 runs to 17 residues. Here the CDR3 reads CASSKIAGKLTTPRQFF. CDR3 sequence (DNA): TGTGCCAGCAGCAAAATAGCAGGGAAGCTGACCACGCCCCGGCAGTTCTTC.

The chain couples TRBV6-5 to TRBJ1-5; maybe TRBD1 (6 bases). Trimming left V 6 bases short and J 7 bases short, with 13 bases between. This CDR3 contains 13 residues. Per germline, CDR1 MNHEY and CDR2 SVGAGI. CDR3 DNA sequence: TGTGCCAGCAGCCCCGGTGGGGGCCAGCCCCAGCATTTT. Its translation is CASSPGGGQPQHF.

This clone was observed a few times. The V and J genes are TRBV28 and TRBJ1-1; D gene unclear. Per germline, CDR1 MDHEN and CDR2 SYDVKM. The CDR3 sequence is 16 residues long. The V and J ends lost 7 bases and 4 bases respectively, with 22 bases between them. DNA for the CDR3: TGTGCCAGCACCCACCCTACAGTTCCCGAAAGCACTGAAGCTTTCTTT. Its protein product is CASTHPTVPESTEAFF.

The V and J genes are TRBV2 and TRBJ1-1; tentatively, D is TRBD1 (5 bases). This CDR3 has 14 residues. Trimming shortened V by 1 base and J by 5 bases, and 11 bases separated the two germline ends. The germline V gene has CDR1 SNHLY and CDR2 FYNNEI. The CDR3 DNA reads as TGTGCCAGCAGTGAAGGGAGGGGTAGGACTGAAGCTTTCTTT. It is translated as CASSEGRGRTEAFF.

The V gene is TRBV27, the J gene TRBJ2-2, with 8 positions matching TRBD2. CDR3 length equals 17 residues. J lost 6 bases, V lost 6 bases, and 15 bases had no gene match. Germline V gene sequence: CDR1 MNHEY, CDR2 SMNVEV (reference sequence). The CDR3 sequence: CASSPEQSLAVAGELFF. The CDR3 nucleotides are TGTGCCAGCAGCCCAGAGCAGTCACTAGCGGTGGCCGGGGAGCTGTTTTTT.

The chain carries TRBV19 and TRBJ2-7; D not resolved. This CDR3 spans 13 amino acids. Germline CDR1 is LNHDA and CDR2 is SQIVND (reference sequence). With 5 bases removed from V and 3 bases from J, the gap between germline ends came to 11 bases. The CDR3 here is CASSVGRLYEQYF. The CDR3 region has the DNA TGTGCCAGTAGTGTAGGACGGCTCTACGAGCAGTACTTC.

The V gene is TRBV25-1, the J gene TRBJ2-5; TRBD2 is a possible D gene (5 bases). The CDR3 length is 15 residues. V was clipped by 6 bases and J by 1 base, with 15 bases between them. CDR1 MGHDK and CDR2 SYGVNS come from the germline V gene. In DNA form, the CDR3 reads TGTGCCAGCAGCCGCGGAACTAGTACCCAAGAGACCCAGTACTTC. Its protein is CASSRGTSTQETQYF.

The genes are TRBV29-1 and TRBJ1-5; TRBD1 aligns across 8 bases. CDR3 length equals 14 residues. CDR1 and CDR2 from the germline V gene are SQVTM and ANQGSEA. Trimming took 4 bases from V and 6 from J; bases not matched to a gene: 8. The CDR3 nucleotides read TGCAGCGTTGCGGGACAGGAGGGGGGTCAGCCCCAGCATTTT. Its protein is CSVAGQEGGQPQHF. Combining the CDR3 with reference TRBV29-1 and TRBJ1-5 gives the whole variable domain SAVISQKPSRDICQRGTSLTIQCQVDSQVTMMFWYRQQPGQSLTLIATANQGSEATYESGFVIDKFPISRPNLTFSTLTVSNMSPEDSSIYLCSVAGQEGGQPQHFGDGTRLSIL.

This chain joins TRBV9 and TRBJ2-6; D is uncertain. V was trimmed by 0 bases and J by 2 bases, leaving 9 bases between them. The length of the CDR3 is 16 residues. CDR1 is SGDLS, CDR2 YYNGEE, per germline. The CDR3 DNA sequence: TGTGCCAGCAGCGTAGGTGGGGTGGCTGGGGCCAACGTCCTGACTTTC. Translation: CASSVGGVAGANVLTF.

J is TRBJ2-5 and V is TRBV7-6, with 7 bases matching TRBD2. Germline values: CDR1 SGHVS, CDR2 FNYEAQ. The CDR3 has 14 residues. Trimming cost V 1 base and J 4 bases; bases outside gene matches: 3. The CDR3 reads CASSLEWGGETQYF. DNA of the CDR3: TGTGCCAGCAGCTTAGAGTGGGGGGGAGAGACCCAGTACTTC.

This clone is a singleton in its sample. The J gene is TRBJ2-7, the V gene TRBV6-5; 9 bases agree with TRBD2. V was clipped by 7 bases and J by 2 bases; unmatched bases: 9. The CDR3 consists of 15 residues. Germline loops: CDR1 MNHEY, CDR2 SVGAGI. For the CDR3, the DNA is TGTGCCAGCACGAAACTGGGACTAGCTGCCTACGAGCAGTACTTC. Amino acid sequence: CASTKLGLAAYEQYF.

This clone was seen more than once but under ten times. The chain recombines TRBV7-9 with TRBJ1-5, with D maybe TRBD1 (6 bases). Germline V gene sequence: CDR1 SEHNR, CDR2 FQNEAQ (reference sequence). CDR3 length: 14 amino acids. The ends were cut back, 2 bases at V and 6 bases at J, with 11 bases in the middle. CDR3 coding DNA: TGTGCCAGCAGCTTAATAGGGGGTAGTCAGCCCCAGCATTTT. Translated: CASSLIGGSQPQHF.

About this clone itself: Germline is not matched at one junction end, which may reflect a read error. For the CDR3, the DNA is TGTGCTAGCAGACACACACTTAGCTCCTATAATTCACCCCTCCACTTT. Its protein is CASRHTLSSYNSPLHF. The chain uses TRBV7-7 and TRBJ1-6; D is uncertain. The CDR3 covers 16 residues. CDR1 is SSHAT and CDR2 is FNYEAQ in the germline V gene (reference sequence).

The chain uses TRBV10-3 and TRBJ2-5, with D perhaps TRBD1 (6 bases). The better agreement between TRBJ2-7 and the DNA end casts doubt on the J call. There are 16 residues in the CDR3. Germline V CDR1 and CDR2: ENHRY, SYGVKD. CDR3: CAISETKTGNGYEQYF. CDR3 bases: TGTGCCATCAGTGAGACGAAAACAGGGAACGGGTACGAGCAGTACTTC.